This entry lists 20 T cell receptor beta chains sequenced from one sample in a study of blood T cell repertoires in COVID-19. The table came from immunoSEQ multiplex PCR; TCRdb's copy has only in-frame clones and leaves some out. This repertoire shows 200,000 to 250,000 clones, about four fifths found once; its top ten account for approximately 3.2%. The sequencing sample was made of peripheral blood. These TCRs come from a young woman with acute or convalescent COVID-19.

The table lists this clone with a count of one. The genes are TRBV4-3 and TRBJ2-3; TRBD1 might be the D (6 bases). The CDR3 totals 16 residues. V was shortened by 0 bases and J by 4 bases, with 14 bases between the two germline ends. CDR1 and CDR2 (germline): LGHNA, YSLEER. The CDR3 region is CASSQEGSGAADTQYF. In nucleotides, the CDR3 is TGCGCCAGCAGCCAAGAAGGTTCAGGGGCCGCAGATACGCAGTATTTT.

In DNA form, the CDR3 reads TGTGCCAGCAATGACGACCAAAAGGGGTTCACCGGGGAGCTGTTTTTT. Translating gives CASNDDQKGFTGELFF. The V gene is TRBV5-4, the J gene TRBJ2-2; D is perhaps TRBD1 (5 bases). The CDR3 has 16 residues. The germline gives CDR1 SGHNT, CDR2 YYREEE (reference sequence). Trimming removed 6 bases from V and 4 bases from J, with 19 bases in between.

The CDR3 nucleotides read TGTGCCAGAACGGACAGACAAGCTTTCTTT. It yields the protein CARTDRQAFF. The chain recombines TRBV28 with TRBJ1-1; a possible D gene is TRBD1 (6 bases). V lost 9 bases, J lost 9 bases, and 11 bases lay in between. The CDR3 is 10 residues long. Germline CDR1 and CDR2: MDHEN and SYDVKM. Full variable domain (rest looked up from reference TRBV28 and TRBJ1-1): DVKVTQSSRYLVKRTGEKVFLECVQDMDHENMFWYRQDPGLGLRLIYFSYDVKMKEKGDIPEGYSVSREKKERFSLILESASTNQTSMYLCARTDRQAFFGQGTRLTVV.

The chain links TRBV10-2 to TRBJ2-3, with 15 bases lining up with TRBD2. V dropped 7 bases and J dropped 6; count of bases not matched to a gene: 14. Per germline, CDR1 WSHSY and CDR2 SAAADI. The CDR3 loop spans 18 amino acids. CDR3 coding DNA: TGCGCCAGCAACTTAGGACTAGCGGGAGGGGATTTATCTGATACGCAGTATTTT. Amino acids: CASNLGLAGGDLSDTQYF.

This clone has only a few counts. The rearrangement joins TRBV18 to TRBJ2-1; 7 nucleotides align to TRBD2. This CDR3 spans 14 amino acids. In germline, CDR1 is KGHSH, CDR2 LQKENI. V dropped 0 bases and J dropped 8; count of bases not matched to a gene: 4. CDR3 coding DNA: TGTGCCAGCTCACCACCTGAACGGGAGGATGAGCAGTTCTTC. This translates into CASSPPEREDEQFF. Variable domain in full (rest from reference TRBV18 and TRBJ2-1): NAGVMQNPRHLVRRRGQEARLRCSPMKGHSHVYWYRQLPEEGLKFMVYLQKENIIDESGMPKERFSAEFPKEGPSILRIQQVVRGDSAAYFCASSPPEREDEQFFGPGTRLTVL.

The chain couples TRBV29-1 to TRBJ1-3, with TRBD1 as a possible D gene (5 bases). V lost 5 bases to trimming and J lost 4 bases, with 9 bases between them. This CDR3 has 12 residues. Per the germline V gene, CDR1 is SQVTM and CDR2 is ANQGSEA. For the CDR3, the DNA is TGCAGCGTTACCGCAGGGGGAAACACCATATATTTT. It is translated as CSVTAGGNTIYF.

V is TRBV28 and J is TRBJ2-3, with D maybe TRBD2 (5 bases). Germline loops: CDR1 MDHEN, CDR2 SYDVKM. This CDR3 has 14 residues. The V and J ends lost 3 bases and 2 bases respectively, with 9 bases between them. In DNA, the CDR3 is TGTGCCAGCAGTTTGGCGGGTTACACAGATACGCAGTATTTT. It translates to CASSLAGYTDTQYF.

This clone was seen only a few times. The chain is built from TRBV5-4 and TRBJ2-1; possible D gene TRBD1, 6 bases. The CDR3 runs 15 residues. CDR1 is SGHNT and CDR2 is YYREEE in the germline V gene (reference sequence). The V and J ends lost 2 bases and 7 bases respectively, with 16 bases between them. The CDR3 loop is CASSFWDNVPNEQFF. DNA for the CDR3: TGTGCCAGCAGCTTTTGGGACAATGTTCCGAATGAGCAGTTCTTC.

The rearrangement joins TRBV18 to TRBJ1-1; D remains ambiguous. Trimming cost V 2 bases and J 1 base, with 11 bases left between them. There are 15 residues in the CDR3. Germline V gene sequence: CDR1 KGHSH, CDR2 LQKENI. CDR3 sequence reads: CASSPNMAGNTEAFF. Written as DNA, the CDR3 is TGTGCCAGCTCACCAAACATGGCGGGGAACACTGAAGCTTTCTTT. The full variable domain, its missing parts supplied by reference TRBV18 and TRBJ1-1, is NAGVMQNPRHLVRRRGQEARLRCSPMKGHSHVYWYRQLPEEGLKFMVYLQKENIIDESGMPKERFSAEFPKEGPSILRIQQVVRGDSAAYFCASSPNMAGNTEAFFGQGTRLTVV.

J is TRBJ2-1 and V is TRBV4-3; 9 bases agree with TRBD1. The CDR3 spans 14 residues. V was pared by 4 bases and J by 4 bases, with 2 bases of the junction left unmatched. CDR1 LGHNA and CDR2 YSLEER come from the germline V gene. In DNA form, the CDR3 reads TGCGCCAGCAGCCCGGACAGGGGTTACAATGAGCAGTTCTTC. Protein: CASSPDRGYNEQFF.

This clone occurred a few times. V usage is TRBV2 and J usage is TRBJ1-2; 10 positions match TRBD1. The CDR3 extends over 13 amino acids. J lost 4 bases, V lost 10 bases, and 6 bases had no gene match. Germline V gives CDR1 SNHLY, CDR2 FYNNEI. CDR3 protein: CATEDRGFYGYTF. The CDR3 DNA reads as TGTGCCACCGAGGACAGGGGGTTCTATGGCTACACCTTC.

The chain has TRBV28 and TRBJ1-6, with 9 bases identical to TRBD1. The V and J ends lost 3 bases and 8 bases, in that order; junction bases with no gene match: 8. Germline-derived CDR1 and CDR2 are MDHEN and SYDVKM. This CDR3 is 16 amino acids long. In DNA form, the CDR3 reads TGTGCCAGCAGTTTTCGGGGACAGGGTCCCGATTCACCCCTCCACTTT. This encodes CASSFRGQGPDSPLHF. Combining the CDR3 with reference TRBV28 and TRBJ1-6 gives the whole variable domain DVKVTQSSRYLVKRTGEKVFLECVQDMDHENMFWYRQDPGLGLRLIYFSYDVKMKEKGDIPEGYSVSREKKERFSLILESASTNQTSMYLCASSFRGQGPDSPLHFGNGTRLTVT.

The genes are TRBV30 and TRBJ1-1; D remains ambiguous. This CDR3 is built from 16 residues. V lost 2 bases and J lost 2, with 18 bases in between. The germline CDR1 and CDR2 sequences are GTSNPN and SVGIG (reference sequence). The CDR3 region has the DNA TGTGCCTGGAGTCATTCTGGCTGGGAGCCCAACACTGAAGCTTTCTTT. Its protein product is CAWSHSGWEPNTEAFF.

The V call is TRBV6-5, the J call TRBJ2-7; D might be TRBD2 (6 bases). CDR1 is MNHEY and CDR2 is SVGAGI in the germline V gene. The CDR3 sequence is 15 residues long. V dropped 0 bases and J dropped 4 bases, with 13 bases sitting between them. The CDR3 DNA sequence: TGTGCCAGCAGTTACTCGATGGAGGGACCATACGAGCAGTACTTC. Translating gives CASSYSMEGPYEQYF.

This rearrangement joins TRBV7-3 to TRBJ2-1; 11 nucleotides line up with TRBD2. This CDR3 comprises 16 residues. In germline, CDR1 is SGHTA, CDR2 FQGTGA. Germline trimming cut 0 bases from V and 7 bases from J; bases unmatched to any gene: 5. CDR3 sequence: CASSLTITSGRNEQFF. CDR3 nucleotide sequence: TGTGCCAGCAGCTTAACTATTACTAGCGGGAGAAATGAGCAGTTCTTC.

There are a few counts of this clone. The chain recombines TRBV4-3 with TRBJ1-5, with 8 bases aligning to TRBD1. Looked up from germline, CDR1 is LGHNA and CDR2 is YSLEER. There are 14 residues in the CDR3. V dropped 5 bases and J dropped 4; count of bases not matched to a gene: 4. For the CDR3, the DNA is TGCGCCAGCAGCGCGGGACAGGAAAATCAGCCCCAGCATTTT. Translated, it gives CASSAGQENQPQHF.

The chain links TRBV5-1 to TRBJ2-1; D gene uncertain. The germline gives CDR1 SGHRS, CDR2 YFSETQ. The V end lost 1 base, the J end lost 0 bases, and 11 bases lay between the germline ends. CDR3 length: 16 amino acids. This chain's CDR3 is CASSLSPSSSYNEQFF. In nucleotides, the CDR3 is TGCGCCAGCAGCTTGAGCCCTAGTAGCTCCTACAATGAGCAGTTCTTC.

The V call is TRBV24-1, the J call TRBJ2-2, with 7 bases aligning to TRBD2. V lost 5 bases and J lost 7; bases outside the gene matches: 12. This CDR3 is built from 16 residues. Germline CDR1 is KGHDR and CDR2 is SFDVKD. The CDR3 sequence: CATSGPTSWTSGELFF. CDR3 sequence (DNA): TGTGCCACCAGTGGCCCTACTAGCTGGACTAGCGGGGAGCTGTTTTTT.

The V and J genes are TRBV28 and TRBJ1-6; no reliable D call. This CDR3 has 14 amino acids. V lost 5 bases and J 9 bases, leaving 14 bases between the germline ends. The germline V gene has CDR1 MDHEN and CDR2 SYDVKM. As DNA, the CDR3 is TGTGCCAGCAGTCCAGGAGGGTATCGTTCACCCCTCCACTTT. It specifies CASSPGGYRSPLHF.

CDR3 nucleotides: TGTGCCAGCAGCACCCATAGCGGGGGACCCACAGATACGCAGTATTTT. This gives the protein CASSTHSGGPTDTQYF. V gene TRBV5-8 combines with J gene TRBJ2-3; 9 positions agree with TRBD2. Germline CDR1 SGHTS, CDR2 YDEGEE. The CDR3 is made up of 16 amino acids. The V and J ends lost 4 bases and 2 bases, in that order; junction bases with no gene match: 8.